This passage covers 32 T cell receptor beta chains from one sample sequenced in a study of T cell clonality in common variable immunodeficiency. Measured with immunoSEQ multiplex PCR; TCRdb has only the in-frame clones, and not every one. This repertoire holds 30,000 to 35,000 clones, and none appear only once. The sequenced sample consisted of peripheral blood mononuclear cells. The receptor source for this set is a person between 18 and 75 years old in good health.

This clone has at least ten counts. The missing CDR3 end, 3 residues past where the read stops, is filled in from the germline J gene. This chain links TRBV19 with TRBJ2-7; TRBD2 aligns across 10 bases. This CDR3 has 14 residues. With V trimmed by 6 bases and J by 1 base, 3 bases remained unmatched. The germline gives CDR1 LNHDA, CDR2 SQIVND (reference sequence). CDR3: CASRGLADSYEQYF. The CDR3 DNA, read in part, is TGTGCCAGTAGAGGACTAGCGGATTCCTACGAG.

In its sample, this clone was seen many times. The CDR3 extends 3 residues past the end of the read, so its final part is completed from the germline J gene. This sequence joins TRBV4-1 and TRBJ1-2, with D perhaps TRBD1 (5 bases). Trimming left V 2 bases short and J 4 bases short, with 8 bases between. The CDR3 runs 13 residues. The germline V gene encodes CDR1 MGHRA and CDR2 YSYEKL. CDR3 bases read: TGCGCCAGCAGCCAACAGGGATCCTATGGC. This translates into CASSQQGSYG. The CDR3 reads in full as CASSQQGSYGYTF.

This clone has ten or more counts. The CDR3 goes on 3 residues after the read ends, and that part is filled in from the germline J gene. The J gene is TRBJ2-5, the V gene TRBV6-1; D might be TRBD2 (6 bases). Germline CDR1 MNHNS, CDR2 SASEGT. The CDR3 covers 16 residues. V dropped 0 bases and J dropped 2 bases, with 13 bases sitting between them. The covered CDR3 bases are TGTGCCAGCAGTGAAGCGCTGGGACTGGGACAAGAGACC. Translating it yields CASSEALGLGQET. The whole CDR3 sequence is CASSEALGLGQETQYF.

This clone was seen only a few times. The read gets to within 3 residues of the CDR3 end, and the germline J gene fills in the rest. The chain uses TRBV18 and TRBJ1-5; TRBD1 aligns across 9 bases. The CDR3 is 13 amino acids. Germline V lookup: CDR1 KGHSH, CDR2 LQKENI. After removal of 6 bases from V and 5 bases from J, the junction contained 2 bases not matched to a gene. CDR3 in amino acids: CASSRDRDQPQHF. The DNA read from the CDR3 is TGTGCCAGCTCGCGGGACAGGGATCAGCCC.

This clone was seen at least ten times. Read data end 3 residues before the CDR3 end; the end is taken from the germline J gene. The rearrangement links TRBV11-2 to TRBJ1-3; a possible D gene is TRBD1 (6 bases). Germline V lookup: CDR1 SGHAT, CDR2 FQNNGV. The length of the CDR3 is 15 residues. V was trimmed by 0 bases and J by 8 bases, leaving 14 bases between them. CDR3 DNA, as far as it was read: TGTGCCAGCAGCTTAGATCCACAGGGATGGGACACC. It is translated as CASSLDPQGWDT. The full-length CDR3 reads as CASSLDPQGWDTIYF.

The sample holds a few counts of this clone. The read gets to within 3 residues of the CDR3 end, and the germline J gene fills in the rest. The chain carries TRBV19 and TRBJ1-2; D remains unclear. This CDR3 contains 15 residues. Germline V gene sequence: CDR1 LNHDA, CDR2 SQIVND (reference sequence). The CDR3 is CASSDSGSSYNDYTF. The covered CDR3 bases are TGTGCCAGTAGCGATAGCGGGAGCTCCTACAATGAC.

This clone appeared many times. Read data end 3 residues before the CDR3 end; the end is taken from the germline J gene. The chain links TRBV7-3 to TRBJ2-1; TRBD2 agrees at 9 bases. V lost 4 bases and J lost 3; bases outside the gene matches: 4. Germline V lookup: CDR1 SGHTA, CDR2 FQGTGA. The CDR3 consists of 15 residues. The CDR3 sequence is CASSSGLALYNEQFF. The sequenced CDR3 bases are TGTGCCAGCAGCTCGGGACTAGCACTCTACAATGAG.

This clone was seen ten or more times. The read falls 3 residues short of the CDR3 end, and the missing part is taken from the germline J gene. The V and J genes are TRBV10-1 and TRBJ2-7; 7 bases map to TRBD2. Germline CDR1 and CDR2: WNHNN and SYGVQD (reference sequence). The trim removed 2 bases at V and 3 bases at J, leaving 7 bases unmatched. The CDR3 covers 15 residues. This CDR3 is CASSEATSASYEQYF. The CDR3 DNA, read in part, is TGCGCCAGCAGTGAGGCCACTAGCGCGAGCTACGAG.

This clone has ten or more counts. The observed sequence ends 3 residues before the CDR3 terminus, with the missing tail filled in from the germline J gene. The chain has TRBV5-1 and TRBJ1-2, with D unresolved. CDR1 is SGHRS and CDR2 is YFSETQ in the germline V gene. CDR3 length: 14 amino acids. Trimming removed 0 bases from V and 4 bases from J, with 10 bases in between. CDR3 DNA (partial): TGCGCCAGCAGCTTGGGCCCAATTAGCTATGGC. Encoded protein: CASSLGPISYG. The whole CDR3 protein reads CASSLGPISYGYTF.

This clone has at least ten counts. The read ends 3 residues shy of where the CDR3 ends; the end is completed using the germline J gene. The chain combines TRBV20-1 with TRBJ2-1; 12 bases match TRBD2. Per the germline V gene, CDR1 is DFQATT and CDR2 is SNEGSKA (reference sequence). The CDR3 runs to 15 residues. The V and J ends lost 3 bases and 9 bases, in that order; junction bases with no gene match: 9. The CDR3 reads CSASSLAGGPAEQFF. The CDR3 bases that were read are TGCAGTGCTAGTTCCCTAGCGGGAGGGCCGGCTGAG.

This clone came up many times. The sequence runs out 3 residues before the end of the CDR3; the remainder is reconstructed from the germline J gene. The J gene is TRBJ1-1, the V gene TRBV7-2; D possibly corresponds to TRBD1 (5 bases). Looked up from germline, CDR1 is SGHTA and CDR2 is FQGNSA. The V and J ends lost 5 bases and 2 bases respectively, with 15 bases between them. The CDR3 is 15 residues long. The CDR3: CASSPLGRENTEAFF. The CDR3 DNA, read in part, is TGTGCCAGCAGCCCCTTGGGCAGGGAAAACACTGAA.

For this clone: Read data end 3 residues before the CDR3 end; the end is taken from the germline J gene. J is TRBJ1-5 and V is TRBV20-1; 10 nucleotides match TRBD1. CDR3 length: 15 amino acids. Germline V gene data show CDR1 as DFQATT and CDR2 as SNEGSKA (reference sequence). With V trimmed by 3 bases and J by 3 bases, 5 bases remained unmatched. Incomplete CDR3 DNA: TGCAGTGCTAGCCGGACAGGGGGTGACAATCAGCCC. This encodes CSASRTGGDNQP. The entire CDR3 reads CSASRTGGDNQPQHF.

At least ten counts were recorded for this clone. The read ends 3 residues before the CDR3 terminus; that terminus is restored from the germline J gene. The chain joins TRBV18 to TRBJ1-5; perhaps TRBD1 as D (5 bases). This CDR3 is built from 15 residues. Germline lookup yields CDR1 KGHSH and CDR2 LQKENI. V was cut by 3 bases and J by 2 bases, with 11 bases left in between. CDR3 loop: CASSPDDRGNQPQHF. Partial CDR3 DNA: TGTGCCAGCTCACCCGATGACAGAGGCAATCAGCCC.

A few counts support this clone. Read data end 3 residues before the CDR3 end; the end is taken from the germline J gene. This chain connects TRBV7-8 to TRBJ1-1; 10 bases fit TRBD1. V lost 4 bases and J lost 1; bases outside the gene matches: 9. CDR1 is SGHVS, CDR2 FQNEAQ, per germline. The CDR3 consists of 17 residues. Here the CDR3 reads CASSWWTGGLTNTEAFF. CDR3 DNA, as far as it was read: TGTGCCAGCAGCTGGTGGACAGGGGGTCTTACGAACACTGAA.

This clone has at least ten counts. The CDR3 end falls 3 residues outside the read, so it is completed with the germline J gene. The rearrangement uses TRBV20-1 and TRBJ1-2; unclear D gene. This CDR3 region has 12 residues. Germline V gene data show CDR1 as DFQATT and CDR2 as SNEGSKA (reference sequence). V was trimmed by 6 bases and J by 1 base, leaving 9 bases between them. The CDR3 here is CSAAEGNYGYTF. CDR3 bases read: TGCAGTGCCGCAGAGGGTAACTATGGC.

This clone was detected ten times or more. The read finishes 3 residues shy of the CDR3 end, and the germline J gene is used to complete it. The J gene is TRBJ2-3, the V gene TRBV5-1, with TRBD2 matching over 8 bases. This CDR3 has 18 residues. The ends lost 4 bases at V and 4 bases at J; junction bases unmatched: 17. Germline V gene data show CDR1 as SGHRS and CDR2 as YFSETQ. CDR3 DNA (partial): TGCGCCAGCAGCCCCTCCCCAGGGCGAGCGGGAGTATCAGATACG. Protein product: CASSPSPGRAGVSDT. The complete CDR3 protein is CASSPSPGRAGVSDTQYF.

This clone came up many times. The read stops 3 residues short of the end of the CDR3; the missing end is completed from the germline J gene. The chain uses TRBV29-1 and TRBJ2-5; 16 bases are a match to TRBD2. CDR3 length: 15 residues. Germline CDR1 SQVTM, CDR2 ANQGSEA. Losses at the gene ends were 7 bases for V and 5 bases for J; bases not matched to a gene: 7. Incomplete CDR3 DNA: TGCAGCGCCGGGACTAGCGGGAGGGGGAAGGAGACC. Translated, it gives CSAGTSGRGKET. The entire CDR3 is CSAGTSGRGKETQYF.

This clone was observed many times. The read stops 3 residues short of the end of the CDR3; the missing end is completed from the germline J gene. The J gene is TRBJ2-1, the V gene TRBV18; D is unresolved. Per the germline V gene, CDR1 is KGHSH and CDR2 is LQKENI. Deletions cut 2 bases from V and 7 bases from J, with 12 bases between. This CDR3 comprises 14 residues. The sequenced part of the CDR3 DNA is TGTGCCAGCTCACCAGTAAAGGGTCGAAATGAG. Translating it yields CASSPVKGRNE. The CDR3 in its entirety is CASSPVKGRNEQFF.

Notes on this clone: The read ends 3 residues shy of where the CDR3 ends; the end is completed using the germline J gene. V is TRBV7-9 and J is TRBJ2-2, with 7 bases matching TRBD1. The CDR3 has 14 amino acids. The germline CDR1 and CDR2 sequences are SEHNR and FQNEAQ (reference sequence). CDR3 DNA, as far as it was read: TGTGCCAGCAGGGGACGACAGGGTTATTCACCG. Residues: CASRGRQGYSP. The full-length CDR3 reads as CASRGRQGYSPLFF.

This clone was recorded many times. The CDR3 DNA, read in part, is TGCGCCAGCAGCCGCGGTGAGGTTACTGAA. It codes for CASSRGEVTE. The entire CDR3 reads CASSRGEVTEAFF. The chain has TRBV5-1 and TRBJ1-1; D not resolved. The CDR3 end lies 3 residues beyond the end of the read and is filled in from the germline J gene. The CDR3 has 13 amino acids. V was clipped by 4 bases and J by 5 bases, with 12 bases between them. Germline-derived CDR1 and CDR2 are SGHRS and YFSETQ.

The table lists this clone with many counts. The CDR3 extends 3 residues past the end of the read, so its final part is completed from the germline J gene. The J gene is TRBJ1-1, the V gene TRBV5-1; a weak D match, TRBD1 (5 bases). There are 14 residues in the CDR3. The germline CDR1 and CDR2 sequences are SGHRS and YFSETQ. Deletions cut 0 bases from V and 5 bases from J, with 11 bases between. CDR3 loop: CASSLEGLETEAFF. The DNA read from the CDR3 is TGCGCCAGCAGCTTGGAGGGACTGGAGACTGAA.

This clone has just a few counts. The read falls 3 residues short of the CDR3 end, and the missing part is taken from the germline J gene. The chain joins TRBV11-3 to TRBJ1-1, with 8 bases fitting TRBD1. Trimming took 1 base from V and 4 from J; bases not matched to a gene: 5. CDR1 is SGHNT and CDR2 is YENEEA in the germline V gene. This CDR3 comprises 15 residues. The covered CDR3 bases are TGTGCCAGCAGCTTAGTAACAGGGGGTGGCACTGAA. Protein: CASSLVTGGGTE. The entire CDR3 reads CASSLVTGGGTEAFF.

This clone was recorded a few times. The DNA ends 3 residues before the CDR3 does, and the rest of the CDR3 is filled in from the germline J gene. The V call is TRBV20-1, the J call TRBJ2-7; 8 bases are a match to TRBD1. Trimming took 0 bases from V and 5 from J; bases not matched to a gene: 12. Germline V gene sequence: CDR1 DFQATT, CDR2 SNEGSKA (reference sequence). This CDR3 has 16 residues. This CDR3 reads CSARDPTGTGGHEQYF. Partial CDR3 DNA: TGCAGTGCTAGAGATCCCACCGGGACAGGCGGCCACGAG.

This clone came up many times. The read comes to an end 3 residues before the CDR3 does, leaving the germline J gene to fill in the end. V is TRBV5-1 and J is TRBJ2-2, with 7 bases fitting TRBD1. CDR3 length: 17 residues. Germline CDR1 is SGHRS and CDR2 is YFSETQ. The sequenced CDR3 bases are TGCGCCAGCAGCTTGGTCGGCAGGGGGACCTCTAATGAAAAG. It encodes CASSLVGRGTSNEK. The complete CDR3 sequence is CASSLVGRGTSNEKLFF.

For this clone: The CDR3 end is not reached by the read, which stops 3 residues before it; the germline J gene fills it in. The chain is built from TRBV30 and TRBJ1-5, with TRBD1 matching 11 bases. CDR3 length: 14 amino acids. From germline, CDR1 is GTSNPN and CDR2 SVGIG (reference sequence). The junction had 5 bases not matched to a gene; V was cut back by 3 bases and J by 7 bases. The CDR3 protein is CAWSWTGGGQPQHF. CDR3 DNA, as far as it was read: TGTGCCTGGAGCTGGACAGGGGGCGGCCAGCCC.

This clone has only a few counts. The read ends 3 residues before the CDR3 terminus; that terminus is restored from the germline J gene. This chain links TRBV30 with TRBJ2-1, with 10 bases identical to TRBD2. This CDR3 has 14 amino acids. The V gene end was trimmed by 1 base and the J gene end by 6 bases; junction bases not matched to a gene: 3. The V gene's germline CDR1 is GTSNPN and CDR2 SVGIG (reference sequence). CDR3 sequence: CAWSGSSGGNEQFF. Incomplete CDR3 DNA: TGTGCCTGGAGTGGGTCTAGCGGGGGCAATGAG.

There are many counts of this clone. Incomplete CDR3 DNA: TGTGCCAGCAGCTTAACGTCACCCGCCCAGGGGGGAAATTCACCC. Amino acid sequence: CASSLTSPAQGGNSP. The entire CDR3 protein reads CASSLTSPAQGGNSPLHF. V usage is TRBV7-3 and J usage is TRBJ1-6; TRBD1 matches 7 bases. The read terminates 3 residues ahead of where the CDR3 ends, so the germline J gene completes it. V lost 0 bases to trimming and J lost 7 bases; unmatched junction nucleotides: 12. CDR1 is SGHTA and CDR2 is FQGTGA in the germline V gene. The CDR3 contains 18 residues.

Note on this clone: The CDR3 is cut off 3 residues early in the read; its end comes from the germline J gene. The chain employs TRBV5-1 and TRBJ2-1; D is ambiguous. The CDR3 sequence is 13 residues long. Germline V gene sequence: CDR1 SGHRS, CDR2 YFSETQ. Trimming removed 0 bases at V and 9 bases at J, with 10 bases between. The sequenced CDR3 bases are TGCGCCAGCAGCTTGGGAAGTAGCCCTGAG. It specifies CASSLGSSPE. The full-length CDR3 reads as CASSLGSSPEQFF.

This clone was found many times. The read comes to an end 3 residues before the CDR3 does, leaving the germline J gene to fill in the end. The V and J genes are TRBV5-1 and TRBJ2-3, with TRBD1 identical over 11 bases. This CDR3 region has 17 residues. V trimming: 3 bases; J trimming: 3 bases; junction bases outside the gene matches: 9. Germline CDR1 SGHRS, CDR2 YFSETQ. The CDR3 bases that were read are TGCGCCAGCAGCTCTGGACAGGGGGCTATTGGTACAGATACG. Translated: CASSSGQGAIGTDT. The entire CDR3 protein reads CASSSGQGAIGTDTQYF.

This clone came up many times. The observed sequence ends 3 residues before the CDR3 terminus, with the missing tail filled in from the germline J gene. The gene calls are TRBV30 and TRBJ2-5, with a weak D call TRBD2 (5 bases). Trimming left V 2 bases short and J 4 bases short, with 17 bases between. Per the germline V gene, CDR1 is GTSNPN and CDR2 is SVGIG (reference sequence). The CDR3 loop spans 15 amino acids. The covered CDR3 bases are TGTGCCTGGAGTAGGGCGGGCGACGTTGGAGAGACC. The encoded protein is CAWSRAGDVGET. The complete CDR3 sequence is CAWSRAGDVGETQYF.

This clone was detected ten times or more. The sequenced fragment ends 3 residues before the CDR3 boundary, so the rest is inferred from the germline J gene. V is TRBV18 and J is TRBJ2-1; 10 bases line up with TRBD1. V lost 6 bases, J lost 5 bases, and 7 bases stayed unmatched. The CDR3 runs to 15 residues. Looked up from germline, CDR1 is KGHSH and CDR2 is LQKENI. The DNA read from the CDR3 is TGTGCCAGCTCCCTCAACGGACAGGGGGACAATGAG. Protein sequence: CASSLNGQGDNE. The full CDR3 protein is CASSLNGQGDNEQFF.

This clone has a count of ten or more. Sequencing ends 3 residues short of the CDR3 end; the germline J gene provides the rest. This chain connects TRBV9 to TRBJ2-3, with 7 positions matching TRBD1. J gave up 3 bases and V 0 bases, and 1 base lay outside the gene matches. Germline CDR1 and CDR2: SGDLS and YYNGEE. CDR3 length: 14 residues. CDR3 amino acids: CASSVGQGTDTQYF. Incomplete CDR3 DNA: TGTGCCAGCAGCGTAGGACAGGGAACAGATACG.